This T cell receptor (beta chain) was captured by sequencing in a study of shared T cell receptors in the human thymus. V was clipped by 5 bases and J by 2 bases, with 10 bases between them. The germline CDR1 and CDR2 sequences are MDHEN and SYDVKM. The CDR3 covers 14 residues. The method was immunoSEQ multiplex PCR; TCRdb's version includes in-frame clones alone and lacks a portion of them. The sample yields hundreds of thousands of clones, roughly 90% seen once. These same data were also listed under a study on human thymus T cells. This second report adds: The sample donors, healthy Finnish infants, were having corrective surgery for congenital heart defects. Thymic samples were excised during corrective heart operations. Related reports documented highly overlapping thymic repertoires among unrelated individuals.

The receptor's source is a boy under two years old with a congenital heart defect. The sequenced sample was thymocytes. The chain carries TRBV28 and TRBJ1-3; D is unclear. The CDR3 region has the DNA TGTGCCAGCAGTCAGACTTGGGCTGGAAACACCATATATTTT. Translation: CASSQTWAGNTIYF.